The next 10 T cell receptor beta chains were all read from a single sample in a study of high-grade serous ovarian cancer treatment subgroups. Tumor samples were obtained before definitive surgery or chemotherapy. Sequencing used immunoSEQ multiplex PCR; TCRdb keeps in-frame clones, though not all of them. The sample yields 750 to 1,000 clones, about 78% seen once. Sample: tumor tissue. The receptor set was obtained from a human donor with high-grade serous ovarian cancer.

The chain combines TRBV10-2 with TRBJ1-2; tentative D call: TRBD1 (5 bases). Germline V gene sequence: CDR1 WSHSY, CDR2 SAAADI. The V end lost 3 bases, the J end lost 6 bases, and 11 bases lay between the germline ends. The CDR3 is 13 residues long. CDR3 nucleotides: TGCGCCAGCAGTGAATCCGGGACGCATGGCTACACCTTC. It is translated as CASSESGTHGYTF.

A few counts support this clone. The rearrangement uses TRBV4-1 and TRBJ1-1; D not resolved. V shed 0 bases and J shed 0 bases, with 5 bases lying between them. CDR3 length equals 14 residues. Per germline, CDR1 MGHRA and CDR2 YSYEKL. The CDR3: CASSQESLNTEAFF. The CDR3 DNA follows: TGCGCCAGCAGCCAAGAATCCCTGAACACTGAAGCTTTCTTT.

Only a few counts were recorded for this clone. V gene TRBV4-2 combines with J gene TRBJ2-1; maybe TRBD2 (5 bases). Trimming removed 3 bases from V and 6 bases from J, with 9 bases in between. This CDR3 region has 13 residues. Germline CDR1 is LGHNA and CDR2 is YNFKEQ. The CDR3 DNA reads TGTGCCAGCAGCCAGGCCCGGGGCAATGAGCAGTTCTTC. Encoded protein: CASSQARGNEQFF.

The rearrangement links TRBV28 to TRBJ2-1, with 10 positions matching TRBD2. Trimming cost V 4 bases and J 6 bases; bases outside gene matches: 12. The CDR3 is made up of 17 amino acids. Germline values: CDR1 MDHEN, CDR2 SYDVKM. The CDR3 bases are TGTGCCAGCAGTTCCCTTAGAGGGACTAGCGCACGCAATGAGCAGTTCTTC. As protein: CASSSLRGTSARNEQFF.

The V call is TRBV5-1, the J call TRBJ2-3; D not resolved. V shed 4 bases and J shed 1 base, with 10 bases lying between them. Germline CDR1 SGHRS, CDR2 YFSETQ. CDR3 size: 14 residues. CDR3 region: CASSQRVGTDTQYF. CDR3 sequence (DNA): TGCGCCAGCAGCCAAAGGGTGGGCACAGATACGCAGTATTTT.

This clone was seen only once. Since a much larger clone is just one base distant, this may be a read error. V usage is TRBV4-1 and J usage is TRBJ2-7; 8 bases match TRBD1. The CDR3 runs to 16 residues. Trimming removed 0 bases from V and 3 bases from J; junction bases left unmatched: 7. CDR1 and CDR2 from the germline V gene are MGHRA and YSYEKL. CDR3 sequence reads: CASSQDVKTGDYEQYF. The DNA of the CDR3 is TGCGCCAGCAGCCAAGATGTAAAGACAGGGGACTACGAGCAGTACTTC.

This chain uses TRBV9 with TRBJ2-7; D not certain. Trimming stripped 5 bases from V and 2 bases from J, with 8 bases between. Germline V lookup: CDR1 SGDLS, CDR2 YYNGEE. This CDR3 has 12 residues. CDR3 in amino acids: CASSTTPYEQYF. The CDR3 DNA reads as TGTGCCAGCAGTACGACTCCCTACGAGCAGTACTTC.

This rearrangement joins TRBV29-1 to TRBJ2-7; D possibly corresponds to TRBD1 (5 bases). Germline V gene lookup returns CDR1 SQVTM and CDR2 ANQGSEA. V lost 4 bases and J 6 bases, leaving 16 bases between the germline ends. The CDR3 sequence is 13 residues long. CDR3 in DNA: TGCAGCGTTGCAGGGTCGTCCATCGGCGAGCAGTACTTC. Amino acids: CSVAGSSIGEQYF.

In this sample, this clone is large. The J gene is TRBJ2-2, the V gene TRBV2, with D possibly TRBD1 on 6 matching bases. The ends were cut back, 3 bases at V and 17 bases at J, with 16 bases in the middle. CDR1 and CDR2 from the germline V gene are SNHLY and FYNNEI. There are 12 residues in the CDR3. CDR3 amino acids: CASSEARGSCFF. Here the CDR3 DNA reads TGTGCCAGCAGTGAGGCCAGGGGAAGCTGTTTTTTT.

The V and J genes are TRBV5-5 and TRBJ1-1; 7 positions agree with TRBD1. Germline lookup yields CDR1 SGHKS and CDR2 YYEKEE (reference sequence). This CDR3 has 14 residues. The V and J ends lost 6 bases and 2 bases, in that order; junction bases with no gene match: 7. Here the CDR3 DNA reads TGTGCCAGCACCACGGGACAGACTAACACTGAAGCTTTCTTT. Its protein product is CASTTGQTNTEAFF.